The clone carrying this T cell receptor (beta chain) was counted only a few times. Its matching antigen is unknown. This specimen comes from a study of beta chain features in type 1 diabetes. Expressed TCRB transcripts were sequenced because the entire RNA isolate underwent reverse transcription. The repertoire was sequenced with immunoSEQ multiplex PCR; TCRdb's copy has only in-frame clones and lacks some. The sample includes about 650,000 clones, about an eighth of them seen just once. Trimming pared 2 bases from V and 3 bases from J, leaving 12 bases between. Germline CDR1 LGHNA, CDR2 YSLEER. This CDR3 is 15 amino acids long. General observations from the study: Shorter TCRB CDR3s, moderately but significantly so, marked every one of the four CD4+ subsets in Type 1 diabetes patients.

This sequence originates from a man aged 25-40 years with type 1 diabetes. Sequenced input: naive CD4+ T cells from blood. V usage is TRBV4-3 and J usage is TRBJ2-3; D is ambiguous. CDR3 region: CASSQSRPGTDTQYF. The CDR3 coding sequence is TGCGCCAGCAGCCAATCCCGGCCTGGAACAGATACGCAGTATTTT.